This T cell receptor (beta chain) was sequenced during a study of T cell responses to AZD1222 COVID-19 vaccine. Study at large: It was second doses at about 4 or about 12 weeks that were pooled.

Study observations and caveats: Clonal diversity may have been underestimated, and the donors were mostly white British, with more females than males. There were repertoire samples only from the period after the peak T cell response. When two AZD1222 doses had been given, Spike-specific TCR breadth and depth rose.

The method was immunoSEQ multiplex PCR; TCRdb's version includes in-frame clones alone and lacks a portion of them. The table includes about 120,000 clones, 70% to 90% detected once. This CDR3 is built from 12 residues. V gave up 8 bases and J gave up 1 base, with 6 bases separating them. Germline loops: CDR1 ENHRY, CDR2 SYGVKD. With regard to this clone: Its antigen is unknown.

The source material was peripheral blood, sampled on day 0 of AZD1222 vaccination. The chain is built from TRBV10-3 and TRBJ1-5; tentative D call: TRBD1 (5 bases). The sequence came from an adult in good health. The chain's CDR3 is CAIGGSNQPQHF. DNA of the CDR3: TGTGCCATCGGGGGAAGCAATCAGCCCCAGCATTTT.